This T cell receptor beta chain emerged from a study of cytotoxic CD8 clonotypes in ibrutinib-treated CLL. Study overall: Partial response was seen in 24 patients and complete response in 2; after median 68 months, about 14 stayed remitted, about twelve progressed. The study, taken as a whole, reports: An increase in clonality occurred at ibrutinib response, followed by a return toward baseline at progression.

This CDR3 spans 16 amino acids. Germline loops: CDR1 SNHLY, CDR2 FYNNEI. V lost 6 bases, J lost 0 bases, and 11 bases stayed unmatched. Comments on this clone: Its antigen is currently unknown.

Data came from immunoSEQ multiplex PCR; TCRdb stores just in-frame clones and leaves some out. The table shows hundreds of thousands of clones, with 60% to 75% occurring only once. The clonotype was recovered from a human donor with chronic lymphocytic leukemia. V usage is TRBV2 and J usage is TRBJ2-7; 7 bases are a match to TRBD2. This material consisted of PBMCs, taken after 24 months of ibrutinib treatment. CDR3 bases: TGTGCCAGCAGAGCACAAACAGCGGGGAGCTCCTACGAGCAGTACTTC. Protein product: CASRAQTAGSSYEQYF. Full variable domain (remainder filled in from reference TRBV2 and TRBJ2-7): EPEVTQTPSHQVTQMGQEVILRCVPISNHLYFYWYRQILGQKVEFLVSFYNNEISEKSEIFDDQFSVERPDGSNFTLKIRSTKLEDSAMYFCASRAQTAGSSYEQYFGPGTRLTVT.